The entry below gives a single T cell receptor (beta chain) sequence along with its context. In the source study's methods: The authors estimated nucleated cell counts from reference gene primer amplification. The repertoire was sequenced with immunoSEQ multiplex PCR; TCRdb's copy has only in-frame clones and lacks some. V and J calls and clone size are copied from that table; D and trimming were computed from the DNA. The sample has roughly 230,000 clones, 70% to 90% seen once. The sample is drawn from a study of blood T cell repertoires in COVID-19. Study-level background: Acute and convalescent COVID-19 specimens originated in the United States, Italy and Spain. T cells, B-cell-depleted T cells, or PBMCs provided the cDNA or gDNA that served as material.

This clonotype was sampled from a man aged 50 to 60 with acute or convalescent COVID-19. Specimen: peripheral blood.

In DNA, the CDR3 is TGTGCCAGCAGCAGTGGGGGGGGCGGCACAGATACGCAGTATTTT. Its protein is CASSSGGGGTDTQYF. This rearrangement joins TRBV7-9 to TRBJ2-3, with TRBD2 as a possible D gene (7 bases). CDR1 and CDR2 from the germline V gene are SEHNR and FQNEAQ (reference sequence). Trimming took off 5 bases at V and 1 base at J, with 13 bases between the two ends. The CDR3 has 15 residues.